Listed here are 30 T cell receptor beta chains from one sample, sequenced in a study of blood T cell repertoires in COVID-19. Sequenced by immunoSEQ multiplex PCR; TCRdb stores in-frame clones only, minus some. The repertoire holds approximately 65,000 clones, with 86% as singletons. The material sequenced was peripheral blood. The receptors originated from a man aged 50 or older with acute or convalescent COVID-19.

Here the CDR3 reads CASSSGVGEQYF. In DNA form, the CDR3 reads TGTGCCAGCAGCTCAGGGGTCGGCGAGCAGTACTTC. This chain links TRBV7-6 with TRBJ2-7; weak D call: TRBD1 (6 bases). CDR3 size: 12 residues. CDR1 SGHVS and CDR2 FNYEAQ come from the germline V gene. V was pared by 4 bases and J by 6 bases, with 10 bases between.

This chain joins TRBV24-1 and TRBJ1-5; D uncertain. The ends were cut back, 1 base at V and 5 bases at J, with 5 bases in the middle. In germline, CDR1 is KGHDR, CDR2 SFDVKD. The CDR3 is made up of 13 amino acids. The CDR3 loop is CATSDFGDQPQHF. In DNA form, the CDR3 reads TGTGCCACCAGTGATTTCGGGGATCAGCCCCAGCATTTT.

This chain joins TRBV19 and TRBJ1-1, with D unclear. Germline V gene data show CDR1 as LNHDA and CDR2 as SQIVND (reference sequence). V was pared by 5 bases and J by 5 bases, with 9 bases between. The CDR3 sequence is 12 residues long. Here the CDR3 reads CASSPHTTEAFF. As DNA, the CDR3 is TGTGCCAGTAGTCCCCACACAACTGAAGCTTTCTTT.

V and J are TRBV30 and TRBJ2-2; 7 nucleotides line up with TRBD1. The CDR3 has 16 amino acids. V lost 6 bases and J lost 3; bases outside the gene matches: 13. The germline V gene encodes CDR1 GTSNPN and CDR2 SVGIG (reference sequence). For the CDR3, the DNA is TGTGCCTGTTTACGTACCGGGACAGCTTACACCGGGGAGCTGTTTTTT. This encodes CACLRTGTAYTGELFF.

This chain connects TRBV2 to TRBJ1-4; D is undetermined. CDR3 length: 14 amino acids. The germline V and J ends were trimmed by 0 bases and 8 bases, with 10 bases remaining between them. Germline CDR1 SNHLY, CDR2 FYNNEI. CDR3 residues: CASSEAAIWEKLFF. CDR3 DNA sequence: TGTGCCAGCAGTGAAGCGGCCATTTGGGAAAAACTGTTTTTT.

V gene TRBV4-1 combines with J gene TRBJ1-2, with D possibly matching TRBD1 (6 bases). V was cut by 3 bases and J by 4 bases, with 18 bases left in between. The germline V gene has CDR1 MGHRA and CDR2 YSYEKL. The CDR3 has 16 residues. The CDR3 spells CASSQSQGGESYGYTF. The CDR3 DNA sequence: TGCGCCAGCAGCCAGTCACAGGGTGGCGAGAGCTATGGCTACACCTTC.

The V and J genes are TRBV19 and TRBJ1-2, with D possibly TRBD1 on 6 matching bases. Trimming left V 3 bases short and J 4 bases short, with 21 bases between. Germline lookup yields CDR1 LNHDA and CDR2 SQIVND (reference sequence). This CDR3 is 17 amino acids long. The CDR3 here is CASSIWTAEGFIYGYTF. The CDR3 DNA reads TGTGCCAGTAGTATCTGGACAGCCGAGGGATTCATCTATGGCTACACCTTC.

This clone was picked up a small number of times. V and J are TRBV24-1 and TRBJ1-2; 12 bases align to TRBD1. Per the germline V gene, CDR1 is KGHDR and CDR2 is SFDVKD. The CDR3 runs to 15 residues. V shed 6 bases, J shed 3 bases, and the junction held 4 bases outside the gene matches. CDR3 in amino acids: CATSTGTGGDYGYTF. The CDR3 DNA follows: TGTGCCACCAGTACCGGGACAGGGGGCGACTATGGCTACACCTTC.

The chain carries TRBV7-6 and TRBJ2-2; D unresolved. In germline, CDR1 is SGHVS, CDR2 FNYEAQ. The CDR3 contains 13 residues. Trimming left V 1 base short and J 4 bases short, with 4 bases between. For the CDR3, the DNA is TGTGCCAGCAGCTTAGAACTCACCGGGGAGCTGTTTTTT. This sequence encodes CASSLELTGELFF.

This clone was seen more than once but under ten times. The chain employs TRBV28 and TRBJ2-7; D possibly corresponds to TRBD2 (5 bases). Germline lookup yields CDR1 MDHEN and CDR2 SYDVKM. The CDR3 spans 15 residues. V gave up 3 bases and J gave up 2 bases, with 14 bases separating them. CDR3: CASSFLEGSAYEQYF. In DNA, the CDR3 is TGTGCCAGCAGTTTTCTAGAGGGTTCAGCCTACGAGCAGTACTTC.

This clone was seen once. This chain connects TRBV6-1 to TRBJ1-5; 7 bases map to TRBD1. This CDR3 has 15 residues. Germline V CDR1 and CDR2: MNHNS, SASEGT. Trimming cost V 6 bases and J 6 bases; bases outside gene matches: 11. The CDR3 loop is CASRLQGFTIQPQHF. CDR3 in DNA: TGTGCCAGCAGATTACAGGGGTTCACCATTCAGCCCCAGCATTTT.

The chain is built from TRBV7-9 and TRBJ2-1; 9 bases map to TRBD1. V dropped 5 bases and J dropped 7; count of bases not matched to a gene: 18. The CDR3 is 18 amino acids. CDR1 is SEHNR and CDR2 is FQNEAQ in the germline V gene (reference sequence). Written as DNA, the CDR3 is TGTGCCAGCAGCCCTAGGGTTCCGGACAGGGGCAAATATAATGAGCAGTTCTTC. Its protein is CASSPRVPDRGKYNEQFF.

This chain joins TRBV6-5 and TRBJ2-1; 9 nucleotides align to TRBD2. The CDR3 loop spans 15 amino acids. Germline V gene data show CDR1 as MNHEY and CDR2 as SVGAGI. The V and J ends lost 4 bases and 4 bases, in that order; junction bases with no gene match: 5. This chain's CDR3 is CASSLGSGGYNEQFF. The DNA of the CDR3 is TGTGCCAGCAGTTTAGGTAGCGGGGGTTACAATGAGCAGTTCTTC.

This clone was seen a few times. The chain combines TRBV7-9 with TRBJ1-1; D perhaps matches TRBD1 (5 bases). CDR3 size: 12 residues. Germline V gene data show CDR1 as SEHNR and CDR2 as FQNEAQ (reference sequence). The V end lost 1 base, the J end lost 12 bases, and 12 bases lay between the germline ends. The CDR3 sequence: CASSLDLGGTFF. The CDR3, as DNA: TGTGCCAGCAGCTTAGACCTCGGGGGAACTTTCTTT. Full variable domain (rest looked up from reference TRBV7-9 and TRBJ1-1): DTGVSQNPRHKITKRGQNVTFRCDPISEHNRLYWYRQTLGQGPEFLTYFQNEAQLEKSRLLSDRFSAERPKGSFSTLEIQRTEQGDSAMYLCASSLDLGGTFFGQGTRLTVV.

The chain uses TRBV12-3 or TRBV12-4 and TRBJ2-1; no clear D gene. Trimming shortened V by 3 bases and J by 8 bases, and 8 bases separated the two germline ends. The CDR3 covers 12 residues. The CDR3 here is CASSLFSYEQFF. CDR3 DNA: TGTGCCAGCAGTTTGTTTAGTTATGAGCAGTTCTTC.

The rearrangement uses TRBV6-5 and TRBJ1-4; D is uncertain. V was shortened by 5 bases and J by 8 bases, with 15 bases between the two germline ends. The CDR3 is 14 residues long. In germline, CDR1 is MNHEY, CDR2 SVGAGI. CDR3 loop: CASSPRPRGEKLFF. The CDR3 DNA is TGTGCCAGCAGTCCACGACCGCGGGGAGAAAAACTGTTTTTT.

This clone was counted only a few times. This sequence joins TRBV19 and TRBJ1-6, with 9 bases that match TRBD1. Germline V gene lookup returns CDR1 LNHDA and CDR2 SQIVND (reference sequence). CDR3 length: 15 residues. V gave up 4 bases and J gave up 11 bases; unmatched junction bases: 9. The CDR3 sequence: CASSNTGTGLAPLHF. CDR3 bases: TGTGCCAGTAGTAATACCGGGACAGGGCTGGCACCCCTCCACTTT.

The V gene is TRBV20-1, the J gene TRBJ2-7; 10 bases align to TRBD2. CDR1 and CDR2 from the germline V gene are DFQATT and SNEGSKA (reference sequence). This CDR3 contains 11 residues. V was clipped by 8 bases and J by 12 bases; unmatched bases: 10. The CDR3 sequence: CSIRLAGEAYF. The DNA for the CDR3 is TGCAGTATCCGCCTAGCGGGAGAGGCGTACTTC.

The rearrangement links TRBV9 to TRBJ1-1; tentative D call: TRBD1 (5 bases). From germline, CDR1 is SGDLS and CDR2 YYNGEE. The CDR3 consists of 14 residues. Trimming left V 4 bases short and J 0 bases short, with 10 bases between. The CDR3 region has the DNA TGTGCCAGCAGCCCCTCAGGGTTGAACACTGAAGCTTTCTTT. The encoded protein is CASSPSGLNTEAFF.

V is TRBV7-8 and J is TRBJ2-7; the D is unclear. The germline V gene encodes CDR1 SGHVS and CDR2 FQNEAQ. This CDR3 is built from 13 residues. With 0 bases removed from V and 0 bases from J, the gap between germline ends came to 3 bases. The CDR3 nucleotides are TGTGCCAGCAGCTTAGCGAGCTCCTACGAGCAGTACTTC. Protein product: CASSLASSYEQYF.

The chain has TRBV6-5 and TRBJ2-7; D not certain. The germline V gene encodes CDR1 MNHEY and CDR2 SVGAGI. V dropped 0 bases and J dropped 0 bases, with 6 bases sitting between them. This CDR3 comprises 14 residues. The CDR3 is CASSYSQDSYEQYF. The CDR3 nucleotides are TGTGCCAGCAGTTACTCGCAGGACTCCTACGAGCAGTACTTC.

A few counts support this clone. CDR3 nucleotide sequence: TGTGCTAGTGGTGAACAGAGCAGATATGGCTACACCTTC. Its protein product is CASGEQSRYGYTF. V gene TRBV12-5 combines with J gene TRBJ1-2, with D unresolved. The germline CDR1 and CDR2 sequences are LGHNT and FRNRAP. V gave up 5 bases and J gave up 5 bases, with 12 bases separating them. The length of the CDR3 is 13 residues.

Here the CDR3 reads CASSYSGRGTQYF. The DNA for the CDR3 is TGTGCCAGCAGTTACTCGGGCAGGGGAACGCAGTATTTT. The J gene is TRBJ2-3, the V gene TRBV6-5; possible D gene TRBD1, 6 bases. The germline V and J ends were trimmed by 0 bases and 9 bases, with 10 bases remaining between them. CDR1 and CDR2 (germline): MNHEY, SVGAGI. The CDR3 length is 13 residues.

The J gene is TRBJ2-2, the V gene TRBV2, with TRBD2 matching 11 bases. This CDR3 has 17 residues. After removal of 6 bases from V and 0 bases from J, the junction contained 6 bases not matched to a gene. Looked up from germline, CDR1 is SNHLY and CDR2 is FYNNEI. Here the CDR3 DNA reads TGTGCCAGCAGGGAACTAGCGGGGGTAACGAACACCGGGGAGCTGTTTTTT. Protein product: CASRELAGVTNTGELFF.

This rearrangement joins TRBV18 to TRBJ1-4; 8 positions match TRBD1. The CDR3 has 18 residues. Germline CDR1 KGHSH, CDR2 LQKENI. V was clipped by 2 bases and J by 0 bases; unmatched bases: 8. The DNA for the CDR3 is TGTGCCAGCTCACCATTCGGACAGGGAGGCACAACTAATGAAAAACTGTTTTTT. Protein product: CASSPFGQGGTTNEKLFF.

The chain recombines TRBV9 with TRBJ2-7; TRBD2 might be the D (5 bases). The CDR3 consists of 15 residues. Looked up from germline, CDR1 is SGDLS and CDR2 is YYNGEE. The ends were cut back, 1 base at V and 3 bases at J, with 14 bases in the middle. CDR3 nucleotides: TGTGCCAGCAGCGTAAATGTGGGAGTTGGCTACGAGCAGTACTTC. Amino acids: CASSVNVGVGYEQYF.

This rearrangement joins TRBV5-1 to TRBJ2-3; perhaps TRBD2 as D (6 bases). This CDR3 region has 15 residues. The ends were cut back, 1 base at V and 2 bases at J, with 11 bases in the middle. Per the germline V gene, CDR1 is SGHRS and CDR2 is YFSETQ. The CDR3 DNA reads as TGCGCCAGCAGCTTGATGGGGGACTCCACAGATACGCAGTATTTT. Translation: CASSLMGDSTDTQYF.

To note about this clone: A junction boundary mismatches the germline segment, possibly from a read error. The chain combines TRBV6-1 with TRBJ2-1; 12 bases align to TRBD2. The CDR3 is made up of 18 amino acids. The germline V gene encodes CDR1 MNHNS and CDR2 SASEGT. The CDR3, as DNA: TGTGCCAGCAGAGAAGGACTAGCGGGATCGAGTCGCTACAATGAGCAGTTCTTC. Its protein product is CASREGLAGSSRYNEQFF.

The chain is built from TRBV14 and TRBJ2-2; TRBD1 matches at 9 bases. CDR1 is SGHDN and CDR2 is FVKESK in the germline V gene. There are 16 residues in the CDR3. J was trimmed by 7 bases and V by 2 bases; bases with no gene match: 8. CDR3 in amino acids: CASSQTGQGIGGELFF. The CDR3 DNA is TGTGCCAGCAGCCAAACGGGACAGGGAATCGGCGGGGAGCTGTTTTTT.

V gene TRBV5-1 combines with J gene TRBJ2-7, with 8 bases matching TRBD2. Unmatched junction bases numbered 10, after V lost 5 bases and J lost 3 bases. This CDR3 is built from 15 residues. Germline CDR1 is SGHRS and CDR2 is YFSETQ. The CDR3 DNA reads TGCGCCAGCAGGGAAGGAGCGGGAGTAGGCTACGAGCAGTACTTC. The encoded protein is CASREGAGVGYEQYF.